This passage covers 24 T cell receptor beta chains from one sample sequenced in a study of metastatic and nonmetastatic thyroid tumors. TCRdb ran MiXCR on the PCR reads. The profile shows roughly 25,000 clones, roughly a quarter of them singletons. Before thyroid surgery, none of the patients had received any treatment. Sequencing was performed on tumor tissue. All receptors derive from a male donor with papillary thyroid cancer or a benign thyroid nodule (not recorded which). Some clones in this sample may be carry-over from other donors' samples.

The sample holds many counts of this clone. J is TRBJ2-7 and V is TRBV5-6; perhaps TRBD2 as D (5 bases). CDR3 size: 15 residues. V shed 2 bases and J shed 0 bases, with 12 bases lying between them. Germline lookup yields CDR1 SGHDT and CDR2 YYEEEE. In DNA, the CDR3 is TGTGCCAGCAGCTTTGGACTCGCCAGCTCCTACGAGCAGTACTTC. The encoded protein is CASSFGLASSYEQYF.

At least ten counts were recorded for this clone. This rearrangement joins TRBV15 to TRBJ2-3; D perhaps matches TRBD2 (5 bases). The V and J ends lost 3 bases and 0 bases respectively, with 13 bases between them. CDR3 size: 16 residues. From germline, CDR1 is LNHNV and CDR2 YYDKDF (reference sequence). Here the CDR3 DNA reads TGTGCCACCAGCAGTGGAGGTGAGCGGAGCACAGATACGCAGTATTTT. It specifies CATSSGGERSTDTQYF.

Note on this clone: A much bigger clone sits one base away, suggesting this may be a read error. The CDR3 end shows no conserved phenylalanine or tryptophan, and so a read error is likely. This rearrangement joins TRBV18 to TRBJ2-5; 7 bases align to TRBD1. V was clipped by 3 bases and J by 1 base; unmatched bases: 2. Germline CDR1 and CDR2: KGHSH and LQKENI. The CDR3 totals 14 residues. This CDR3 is CASSPGQIQETQYS. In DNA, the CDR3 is TGTGCCAGCTCACCGGGACAGATCCAAGAGACCCAGTACTCC.

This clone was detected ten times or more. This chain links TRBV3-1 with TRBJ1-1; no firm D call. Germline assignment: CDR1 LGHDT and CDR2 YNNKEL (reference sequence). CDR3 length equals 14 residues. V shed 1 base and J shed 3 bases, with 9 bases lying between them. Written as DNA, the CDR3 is TGTGCCAGCAGCCAAGGGGCGGCTCACACTGAAGCTTTCTTT. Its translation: CASSQGAAHTEAFF.

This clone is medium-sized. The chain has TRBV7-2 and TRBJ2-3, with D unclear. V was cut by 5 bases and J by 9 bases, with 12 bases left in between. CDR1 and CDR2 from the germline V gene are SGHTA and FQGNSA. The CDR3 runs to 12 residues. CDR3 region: CASSVLQKTQYF. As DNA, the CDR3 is TGTGCCAGCAGCGTCCTACAGAAGACGCAGTATTTT. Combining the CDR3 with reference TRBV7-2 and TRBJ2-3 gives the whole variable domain GAGVSQSPSNKVTEKGKDVELRCDPISGHTALYWYRQSLGQGLEFLIYFQGNSAPDKSGLPSDRFSAERTGGSVSTLTIQRTQQEDSAVYLCASSVLQKTQYFGPGTRLTVL.

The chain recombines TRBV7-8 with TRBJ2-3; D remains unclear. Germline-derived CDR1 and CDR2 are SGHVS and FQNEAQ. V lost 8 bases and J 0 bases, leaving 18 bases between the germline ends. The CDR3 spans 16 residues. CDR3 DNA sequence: TGTGCCAGCGTCCAGTGGTCCTTAACAAGCACAGATACGCAGTATTTT. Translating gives CASVQWSLTSTDTQYF.

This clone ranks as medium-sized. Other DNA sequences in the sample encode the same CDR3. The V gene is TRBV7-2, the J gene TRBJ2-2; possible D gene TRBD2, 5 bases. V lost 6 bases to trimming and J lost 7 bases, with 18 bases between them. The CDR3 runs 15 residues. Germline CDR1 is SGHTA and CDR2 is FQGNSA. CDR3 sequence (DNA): TGTGCCAGCAGACGTTTGGCCTCCGCGGGCGGGGAGCTGTTTTTT. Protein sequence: CASRRLASAGGELFF.

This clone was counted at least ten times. Here the CDR3 DNA reads TGTGCCAGCAGCCCTGGACTAGCGGTATACAATGAGCAGTTCTTC. Protein sequence: CASSPGLAVYNEQFF. This chain joins TRBV7-8 and TRBJ2-1; 10 positions agree with TRBD2. V was pared by 5 bases and J by 4 bases, with 5 bases of the junction left unmatched. The CDR3 runs to 15 residues. Germline V gene sequence: CDR1 SGHVS, CDR2 FQNEAQ.

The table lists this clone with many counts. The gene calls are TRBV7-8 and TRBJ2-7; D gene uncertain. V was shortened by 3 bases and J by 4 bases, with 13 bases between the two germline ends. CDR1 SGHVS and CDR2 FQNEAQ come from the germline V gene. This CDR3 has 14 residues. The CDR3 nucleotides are TGTGCCAGCAGCTTCCCGACGGTCGGGTACGAGCAGTACTTC. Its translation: CASSFPTVGYEQYF. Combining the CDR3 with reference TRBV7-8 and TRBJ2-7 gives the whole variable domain GAGVSQSPRYKVAKRGQDVALRCDPISGHVSLFWYQQALGQGPEFLTYFQNEAQLDKSGLPSDRFFAERPEGSVSTLKIQRTQQEDSAVYLCASSFPTVGYEQYFGPGTRLTVT.

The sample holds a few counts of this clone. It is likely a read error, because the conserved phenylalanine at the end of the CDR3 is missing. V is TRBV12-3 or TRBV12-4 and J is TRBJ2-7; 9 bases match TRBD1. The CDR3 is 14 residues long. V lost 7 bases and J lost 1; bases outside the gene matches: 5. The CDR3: CASIRTGASYEQYL. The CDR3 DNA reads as TGTGCCAGCATCAGGACAGGGGCATCCTACGAGCAGTACCTC.

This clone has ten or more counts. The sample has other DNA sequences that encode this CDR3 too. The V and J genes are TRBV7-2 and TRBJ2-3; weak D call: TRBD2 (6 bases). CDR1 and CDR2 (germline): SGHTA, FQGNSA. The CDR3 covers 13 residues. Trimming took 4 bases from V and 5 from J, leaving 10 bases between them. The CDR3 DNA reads TGTGCCAGCAGCTACGGGAGCCGAGATACGCAGTATTTT. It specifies CASSYGSRDTQYF.

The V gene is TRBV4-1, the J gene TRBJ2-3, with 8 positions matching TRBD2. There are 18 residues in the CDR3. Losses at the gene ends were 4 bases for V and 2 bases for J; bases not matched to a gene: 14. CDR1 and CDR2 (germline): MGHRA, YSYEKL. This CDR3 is CASSLIGGLAPDTDTQYF. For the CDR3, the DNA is TGCGCCAGCAGCCTGATAGGAGGACTAGCCCCCGACACAGATACGCAGTATTTT.

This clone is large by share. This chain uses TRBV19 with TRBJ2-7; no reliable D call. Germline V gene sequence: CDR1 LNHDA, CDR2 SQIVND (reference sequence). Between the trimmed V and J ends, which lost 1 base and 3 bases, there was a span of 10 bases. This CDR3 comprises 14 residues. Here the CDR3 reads CASSIGGNGYEQYF. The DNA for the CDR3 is TGTGCCAGTAGTATAGGGGGAAATGGCTACGAGCAGTACTTC.

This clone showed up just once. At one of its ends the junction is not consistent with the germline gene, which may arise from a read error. CDR3 bases: TGCTCCAGCAACCAACTGTTAACCGGGGAGCTGTTTTTT. Its protein is CSSNQLLTGELFF. The V and J genes are TRBV4-3 and TRBJ2-2; D remains ambiguous. Germline V gene data show CDR1 as LGHNA and CDR2 as YSLEER. CDR3 size: 13 residues.

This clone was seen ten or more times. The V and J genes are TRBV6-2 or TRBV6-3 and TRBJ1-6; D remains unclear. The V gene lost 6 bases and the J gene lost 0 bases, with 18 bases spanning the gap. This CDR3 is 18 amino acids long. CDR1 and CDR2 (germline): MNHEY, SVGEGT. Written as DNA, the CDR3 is TGTGCCAGCAGCTACAACGAGGTATCCAGCTCCTATAATTCACCCCTCCACTTT. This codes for CASSYNEVSSSYNSPLHF.

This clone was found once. The DNA for the CDR3 is TGTGCCAGCAGCCAAGATAGTCGGCAAGGGGATGGCTACACCTTC. Residues: CASSQDSRQGDGYTF. The chain links TRBV4-2 to TRBJ1-2; perhaps TRBD1 as D (5 bases). Germline values: CDR1 LGHNA, CDR2 YNFKEQ. Trimming left V 0 bases short and J 6 bases short, with 14 bases between. This CDR3 is built from 15 residues.

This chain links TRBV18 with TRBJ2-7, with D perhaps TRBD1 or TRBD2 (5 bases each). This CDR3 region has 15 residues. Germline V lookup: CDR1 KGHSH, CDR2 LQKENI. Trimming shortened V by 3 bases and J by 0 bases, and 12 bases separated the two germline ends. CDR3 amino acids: CASSPAGTRSYEQYF. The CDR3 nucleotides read TGTGCCAGCTCACCGGCCGGGACCCGCTCCTACGAGCAGTACTTC.

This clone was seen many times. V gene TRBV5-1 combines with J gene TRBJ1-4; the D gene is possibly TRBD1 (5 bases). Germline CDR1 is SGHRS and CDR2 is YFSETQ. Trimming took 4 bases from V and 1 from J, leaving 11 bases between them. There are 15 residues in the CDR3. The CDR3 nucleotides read TGCGCCAGCAGCCCCAACGGGGGAACTAATGAAAAACTGTTTTTT. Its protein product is CASSPNGGTNEKLFF.

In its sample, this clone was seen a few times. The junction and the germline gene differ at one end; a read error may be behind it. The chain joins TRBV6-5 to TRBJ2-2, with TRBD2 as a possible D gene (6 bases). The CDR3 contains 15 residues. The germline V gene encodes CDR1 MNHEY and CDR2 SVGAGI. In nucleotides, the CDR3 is TGTGCCAGCAGTTGCGGGACGGAGAACACCGGGCAGCTGTTTTTT. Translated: CASSCGTENTGQLFF.

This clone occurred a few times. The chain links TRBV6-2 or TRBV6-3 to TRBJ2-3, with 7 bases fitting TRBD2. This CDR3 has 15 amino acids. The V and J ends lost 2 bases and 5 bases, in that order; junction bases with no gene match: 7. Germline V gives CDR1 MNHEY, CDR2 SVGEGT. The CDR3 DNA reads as TGTGCCAGCAGTTACACGGGGAGGGTGGGAGATACGCAGTATTTT. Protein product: CASSYTGRVGDTQYF.

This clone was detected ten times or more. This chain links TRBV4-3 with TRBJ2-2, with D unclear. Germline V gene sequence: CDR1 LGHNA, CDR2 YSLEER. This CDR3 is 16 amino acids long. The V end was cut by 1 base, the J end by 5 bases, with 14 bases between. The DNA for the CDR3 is TGCGCCAGCAGCCAAGGTCGGGTTACTTATACCGGGGAGCTGTTTTTT. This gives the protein CASSQGRVTYTGELFF.

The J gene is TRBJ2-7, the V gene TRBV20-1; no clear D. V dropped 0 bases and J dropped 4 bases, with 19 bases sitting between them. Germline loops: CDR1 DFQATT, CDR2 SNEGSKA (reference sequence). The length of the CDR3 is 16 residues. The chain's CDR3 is CSAREPRVPLGYEQYF. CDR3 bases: TGCAGTGCTAGAGAACCCCGGGTCCCGCTGGGTTACGAGCAGTACTTC.

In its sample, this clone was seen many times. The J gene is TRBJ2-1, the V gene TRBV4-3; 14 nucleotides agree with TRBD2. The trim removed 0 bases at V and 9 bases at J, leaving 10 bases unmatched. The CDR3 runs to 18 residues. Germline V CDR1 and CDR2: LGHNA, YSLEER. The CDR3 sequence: CASSQEVVGLAGGIEQFF. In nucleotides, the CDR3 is TGCGCCAGCAGCCAAGAGGTTGTAGGACTAGCGGGAGGAATTGAGCAGTTCTTC.

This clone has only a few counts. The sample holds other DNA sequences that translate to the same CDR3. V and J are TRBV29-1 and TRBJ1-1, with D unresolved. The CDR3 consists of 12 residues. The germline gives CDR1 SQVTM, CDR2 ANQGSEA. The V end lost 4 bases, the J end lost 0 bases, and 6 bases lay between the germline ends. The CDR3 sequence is CSVGAMNTEAFF. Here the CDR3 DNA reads TGCAGCGTTGGCGCTATGAACACTGAAGCTTTCTTT. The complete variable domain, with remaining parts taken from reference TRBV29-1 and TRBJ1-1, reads SAVISQKPSRDICQRGTSLTIQCQVDSQVTMMFWYRQQPGQSLTLIATANQGSEATYESGFVIDKFPISRPNLTFSTLTVSNMSPEDSSIYLCSVGAMNTEAFFGQGTRLTVV.